The clone carrying this T cell receptor beta chain was found a few times. Its target is not known. The CDR3 runs 13 residues. Germline assignment: CDR1 ENHRY and CDR2 SYGVKD. The germline V and J ends were trimmed by 0 bases and 6 bases, with 9 bases remaining between them. This sample stems from a study of T-cell memory formation after mild COVID-19. Findings and limits, study-wide: A second wave expanding day 15 to 37 was CD4+-biased; contracting clones were balanced. Shrinking CD4+ clones were chiefly CM and EM; CD8+ ones were chiefly EMRA. Still unconfirmed is whether the second-wave clones peaking on day 37 recognized SARS-CoV-2. Some responding clones appeared in pre-infection memory, suggesting cross-reactive memory joined.

TCRdb reanalysed the 5' RACE reads using MiXCR and keeps one entry per CDR3 protein. The data contain 160,000 or so distinct CDR3 sequences, roughly 31% of them seen just once; the ten biggest clones take up about 12%. The TCR was taken from an adult woman who had mild COVID-19 (a few samples of this study predate the infection). Cell type and time point are not known. The sequenced sample was PBMCs or a T cell subset sorted from them (not recorded which). The rearrangement links TRBV10-3 to TRBJ2-7, with unresolved D. CDR3 nucleotides: TGTGCCATCAGTGAGTCGGTCAAGGGCGAGCAGTACTTC. As protein: CAISESVKGEQYF.